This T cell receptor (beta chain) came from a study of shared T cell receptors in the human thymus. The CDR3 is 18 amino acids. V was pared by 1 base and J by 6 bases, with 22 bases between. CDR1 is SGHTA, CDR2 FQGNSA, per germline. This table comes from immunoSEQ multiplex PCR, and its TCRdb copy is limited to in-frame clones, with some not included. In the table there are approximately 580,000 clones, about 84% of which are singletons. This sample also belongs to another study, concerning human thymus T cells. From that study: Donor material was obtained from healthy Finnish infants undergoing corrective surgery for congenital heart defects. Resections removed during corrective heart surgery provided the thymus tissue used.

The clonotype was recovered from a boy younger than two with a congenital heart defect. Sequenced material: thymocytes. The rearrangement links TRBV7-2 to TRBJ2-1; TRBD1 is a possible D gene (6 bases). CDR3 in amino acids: CASSLGGHRVKGINEQFF. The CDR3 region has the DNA TGTGCCAGCAGCTTAGGCGGGCACAGGGTAAAGGGGATCAATGAGCAGTTCTTC. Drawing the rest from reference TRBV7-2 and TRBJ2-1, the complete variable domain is GAGVSQSPSNKVTEKGKDVELRCDPISGHTALYWYRQSLGQGLEFLIYFQGNSAPDKSGLPSDRFSAERTGGSVSTLTIQRTQQEDSAVYLCASSLGGHRVKGINEQFFGPGTRLTVL.